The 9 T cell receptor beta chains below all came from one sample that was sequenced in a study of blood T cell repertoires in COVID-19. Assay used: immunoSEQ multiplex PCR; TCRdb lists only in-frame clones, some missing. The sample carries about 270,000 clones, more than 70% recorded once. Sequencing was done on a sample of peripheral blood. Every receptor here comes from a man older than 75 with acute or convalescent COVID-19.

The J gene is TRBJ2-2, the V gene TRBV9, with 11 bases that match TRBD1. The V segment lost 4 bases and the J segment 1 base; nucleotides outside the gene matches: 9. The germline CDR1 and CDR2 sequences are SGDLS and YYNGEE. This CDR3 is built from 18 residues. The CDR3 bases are TGTGCCAGCAGCCCACACCCCGGGACAGGGGGGAACACCGGGGAGCTGTTTTTT. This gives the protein CASSPHPGTGGNTGELFF.

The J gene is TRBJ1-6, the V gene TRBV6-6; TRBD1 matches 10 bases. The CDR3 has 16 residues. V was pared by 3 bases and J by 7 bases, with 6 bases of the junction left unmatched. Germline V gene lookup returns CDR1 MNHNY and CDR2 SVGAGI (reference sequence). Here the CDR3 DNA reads TGTGCCAGCAGTTATAACCCGGGACAGGGGAATTCACCCCTCCACTTT. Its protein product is CASSYNPGQGNSPLHF.

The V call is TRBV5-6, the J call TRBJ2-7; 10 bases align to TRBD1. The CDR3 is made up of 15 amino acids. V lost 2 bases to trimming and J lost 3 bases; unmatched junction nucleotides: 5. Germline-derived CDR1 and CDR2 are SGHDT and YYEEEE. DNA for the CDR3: TGTGCCAGCAGCTTTAGGGGGACAGGGGACTACGAGCAGTACTTC. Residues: CASSFRGTGDYEQYF.

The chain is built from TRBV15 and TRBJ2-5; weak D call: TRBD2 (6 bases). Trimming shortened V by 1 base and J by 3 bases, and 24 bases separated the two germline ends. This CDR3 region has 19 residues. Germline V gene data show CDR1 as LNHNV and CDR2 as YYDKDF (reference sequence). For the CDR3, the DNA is TGTGCCACCAGCAGAGGCGTCGGGGGTGCGGGGAGCCCCAAAGAGACCCAGTACTTC. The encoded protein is CATSRGVGGAGSPKETQYF.

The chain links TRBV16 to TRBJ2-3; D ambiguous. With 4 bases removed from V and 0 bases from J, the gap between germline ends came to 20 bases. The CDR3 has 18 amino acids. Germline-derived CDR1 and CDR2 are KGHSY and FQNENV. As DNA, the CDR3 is TGTGCCAGCAGCCGTACCGAAGGCAGGTTTCCTAGCACAGATACGCAGTATTTT. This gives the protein CASSRTEGRFPSTDTQYF.

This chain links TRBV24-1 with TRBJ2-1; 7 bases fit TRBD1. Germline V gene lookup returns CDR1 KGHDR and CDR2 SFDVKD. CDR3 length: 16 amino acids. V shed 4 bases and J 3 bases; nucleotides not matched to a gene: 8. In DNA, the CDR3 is TGTGCCACCAGTGACCGACGGGACAGAGACTACAATGAGCAGTTCTTC. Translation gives CATSDRRDRDYNEQFF.

CDR3 in DNA: TGTGCCAGCAGTTTATCCGGGACACTAAATTCACCCCTCCACTTT. Protein sequence: CASSLSGTLNSPLHF. The rearrangement joins TRBV28 to TRBJ1-6; D perhaps matches TRBD1 (6 bases). The CDR3 sequence is 15 residues long. Trimming left V 1 base short and J 7 bases short, with 11 bases between. The germline CDR1 and CDR2 sequences are MDHEN and SYDVKM. Based on the CDR3 plus reference TRBV28 and TRBJ1-6, the full variable domain is DVKVTQSSRYLVKRTGEKVFLECVQDMDHENMFWYRQDPGLGLRLIYFSYDVKMKEKGDIPEGYSVSREKKERFSLILESASTNQTSMYLCASSLSGTLNSPLHFGNGTRLTVT.

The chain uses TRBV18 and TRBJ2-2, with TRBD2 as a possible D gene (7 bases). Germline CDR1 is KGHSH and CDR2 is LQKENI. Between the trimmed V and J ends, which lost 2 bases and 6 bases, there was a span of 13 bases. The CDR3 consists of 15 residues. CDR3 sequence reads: CASSPNRGAAGELFF. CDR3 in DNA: TGTGCCAGCTCACCAAACCGGGGGGCCGCCGGGGAGCTGTTTTTT. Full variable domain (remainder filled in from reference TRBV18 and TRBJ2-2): NAGVMQNPRHLVRRRGQEARLRCSPMKGHSHVYWYRQLPEEGLKFMVYLQKENIIDESGMPKERFSAEFPKEGPSILRIQQVVRGDSAAYFCASSPNRGAAGELFFGEGSRLTVL.

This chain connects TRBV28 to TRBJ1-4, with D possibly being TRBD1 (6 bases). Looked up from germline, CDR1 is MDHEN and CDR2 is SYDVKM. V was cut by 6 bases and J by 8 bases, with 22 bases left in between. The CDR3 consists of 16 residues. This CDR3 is CASSPRWGREGEKLFF. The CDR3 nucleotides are TGTGCCAGCAGCCCCCGGTGGGGGCGCGAGGGCGAAAAACTGTTTTTT.